One sample yielded the 5 T cell receptor beta chains listed below, sequenced in a study of shared clonotypes between healthy human individuals. TCRdb's copy holds only in-frame clones and misses some; the assay was immunoSEQ multiplex PCR. Of over 2 million clones listed, roughly 94% are singletons. The specimen was naive CD4+ T cells sorted from blood. Subset meaning: CD45RA+ positively selected. The receptors stem from a man aged 18 to 30 in good health.

The chain joins TRBV7-6 to TRBJ2-7; TRBD2 agrees at 7 bases. This CDR3 is built from 15 residues. With V trimmed by 5 bases and J by 1 base, 8 bases remained unmatched. CDR1 is SGHVS, CDR2 FNYEAQ, per germline. CDR3 DNA: TGTGCCAGCAGCCCCGGCCTAGCGGTTTCCTACGAGCAGTACTTC. It translates to CASSPGLAVSYEQYF. The full variable domain, in which reference TRBV7-6 and TRBJ2-7 provide the parts outside the CDR3, is GAGVSQSPRYKVTKRGQDVALRCDPISGHVSLYWYRQALGQGPEFLTYFNYEAQQDKSGLPNDRFSAERPEGSISTLTIQRTEQRDSAMYRCASSPGLAVSYEQYFGPGTRLTVT.

The chain is built from TRBV7-2 and TRBJ1-2, with D hard to call. Germline lookup yields CDR1 SGHTA and CDR2 FQGNSA. CDR3 size: 12 residues. V was shortened by 0 bases and J by 4 bases, with 3 bases between the two germline ends. DNA of the CDR3: TGTGCCAGCAGCTTAGCCCGCTATGGCTACACCTTC. It translates to CASSLARYGYTF.

The chain uses TRBV21-1 and TRBJ2-7; TRBD2, the D gene given by the table, was not confirmed from the DNA. TRBV21-1 is noted as a pseudogene. This CDR3 has 16 amino acids. CDR3 DNA sequence: TGTGCCAGCAGCAAAGGGGGGACTAGCGGCTCCTACGAGCAGTACTTC. Encoded protein: CASSKGGTSGSYEQYF.

V is TRBV7-2 and J is TRBJ2-1; D ambiguous. Trimming left V 3 bases short and J 1 base short, with 10 bases between. The CDR3 is 15 residues long. The germline gives CDR1 SGHTA, CDR2 FQGNSA. This CDR3 is CASSFGGPSYNEQFF. The CDR3 nucleotides are TGTGCCAGCAGCTTCGGCGGACCTTCCTACAATGAGCAGTTCTTC.

CDR3 region: CASSDTGKATDTQYF. DNA of the CDR3: TGTGCCAGCAGCGATACAGGGAAGGCCACAGATACGCAGTATTTT. V is TRBV7-9 and J is TRBJ2-3; D might be TRBD1 (6 bases). From germline, CDR1 is SEHNR and CDR2 FQNEAQ (reference sequence). V lost 5 bases, J lost 2 bases, and 14 bases lay in between. The CDR3 runs 15 residues.